One and the same sample provided the 28 T cell receptor beta chains below, sequenced in a study of cytomegalovirus exposure and HLA in healthy donors. The table came from immunoSEQ multiplex PCR; TCRdb's copy has only in-frame clones and leaves some out. Seen here are 200,000 to 300,000 clones, 90% observed once, and the top ten hold 3% to 3.5%. Specimen: PBMCs. All receptors come from a woman between 25 and 40 years old in good health and CMV-seronegative.

This sequence joins TRBV4-3 and TRBJ2-2; 7 bases are a match to TRBD2. CDR1 LGHNA and CDR2 YSLEER come from the germline V gene. Trimming at V came to 4 bases and at J to 4 bases, leaving 6 bases not matched to a gene. This CDR3 is built from 15 residues. In nucleotides, the CDR3 is TGCGCCAGCAGCCCCACGGGGGGTAGCACCGGGGAGCTGTTTTTT. This gives the protein CASSPTGGSTGELFF.

This clone has only a few counts. This sequence joins TRBV7-2 and TRBJ2-3; no clear D. Germline CDR1 is SGHTA and CDR2 is FQGNSA. This CDR3 has 14 residues. Trimming took 8 bases from V and 0 from J, leaving 12 bases between them. CDR3 sequence: CASLLGPSTDTQYF. CDR3 bases: TGTGCCAGCCTGCTTGGGCCTAGCACAGATACGCAGTATTTT.

The chain is built from TRBV15 and TRBJ2-5; 8 positions match TRBD1. The CDR3 length is 15 residues. Looked up from germline, CDR1 is LNHNV and CDR2 is YYDKDF (reference sequence). V gave up 1 base and J gave up 7 bases; unmatched junction bases: 8. CDR3 bases: TGTGCCACCAGCAGAGTAGCCAGGGGGCCTGGGACCCAGTACTTC. It codes for CATSRVARGPGTQYF.

This clone was recorded once. The chain employs TRBV9 and TRBJ1-5; no reliable D call. Per the germline V gene, CDR1 is SGDLS and CDR2 is YYNGEE. Trimming cost V 0 bases and J 3 bases, with 7 bases left between them. CDR3 length: 14 amino acids. CDR3 nucleotide sequence: TGTGCCAGCAGCGTAGGGGGTCTCAATCAGCCCCAGCATTTT. It codes for CASSVGGLNQPQHF.

This rearrangement joins TRBV28 to TRBJ2-1, with D tentatively TRBD2 (6 bases). The V and J ends lost 2 bases and 13 bases respectively, with 15 bases between them. The germline gives CDR1 MDHEN, CDR2 SYDVKM. The CDR3 has 13 amino acids. In nucleotides, the CDR3 is TGTGCCAGCAGTTTACTGGCAGGGAGGTTCCAGTTCTTC. Its protein product is CASSLLAGRFQFF.

The chain carries TRBV28 and TRBJ2-5, with TRBD2 as a possible D gene (6 bases). Germline CDR1 MDHEN, CDR2 SYDVKM. Trimming took off 5 bases at V and 4 bases at J, with 11 bases between the two ends. The CDR3 runs 13 residues. DNA of the CDR3: TGTGCCAGCAGTACCCTTAGCGGAGAGACCCAGTACTTC. It specifies CASSTLSGETQYF.

This chain joins TRBV11-3 and TRBJ1-2; D possibly corresponds to TRBD1 (6 bases). Trimming shortened V by 3 bases and J by 2 bases, and 7 bases separated the two germline ends. This CDR3 has 13 residues. Germline V CDR1 and CDR2: SGHNT, YENEEA. The CDR3 DNA reads as TGTGCCAGCAGCTTCACAGGGAACTATGGCTACACCTTC. Translating it yields CASSFTGNYGYTF.

CDR3 protein: CASSLAGGSSYEQYF. As DNA, the CDR3 is TGCGCCAGCAGCTTGGCTGGGGGGAGCTCCTACGAGCAGTACTTC. The chain joins TRBV5-1 to TRBJ2-7, with D possibly TRBD2 on 6 matching bases. Germline values: CDR1 SGHRS, CDR2 YFSETQ. The V end was cut by 0 bases, the J end by 0 bases, with 10 bases between. The CDR3 consists of 15 residues.

V gene TRBV27 combines with J gene TRBJ1-2; D is uncertain. Trimming took 5 bases from V and 5 from J, leaving 21 bases between them. The CDR3 sequence is 16 residues long. Germline CDR1 is MNHEY and CDR2 is SMNVEV (reference sequence). The CDR3 reads CASSIGRTAHFYGYTF. CDR3 coding DNA: TGTGCCAGCAGTATAGGCCGGACGGCGCACTTTTATGGCTACACCTTC.

Of note for this clone: A read error may produce the germline difference seen at one junction end. The chain couples TRBV20-1 to TRBJ2-1, with D unresolved. Germline-derived CDR1 and CDR2 are DFQATT and SNEGSKA (reference sequence). The CDR3 contains 10 residues. The CDR3 is CSAPTPRLLF. The CDR3 bases are TGCAGTGCTCCAACCCCCCGACTGCTCTTC.

CDR3 amino acids: CASSLSGRVGETQYF. CDR3 DNA: TGTGCCAGCAGCTTATCCGGGAGAGTTGGAGAGACCCAGTACTTC. The chain links TRBV13 to TRBJ2-5; D might be TRBD2 (6 bases). Trimming removed 2 bases at V and 4 bases at J, with 14 bases between. The CDR3 contains 15 residues. Germline CDR1 reads PRHDT; CDR2 reads FYEKMQ (reference sequence). Variable domain in full (rest from reference TRBV13 and TRBJ2-5): AAGVIQSPRHLIKEKRETATLKCYPIPRHDTVYWYQQGPGQDPQFLISFYEKMQSDKGSIPDRFSAQQFSDYHSELNMSSLELGDSALYFCASSLSGRVGETQYFGPGTRLLVL.

This chain links TRBV2 with TRBJ1-2; D unresolved. V dropped 0 bases and J dropped 8 bases, with 13 bases sitting between them. Germline V gives CDR1 SNHLY, CDR2 FYNNEI. The CDR3 contains 14 residues. The CDR3 coding sequence is TGTGCCAGCAGTGAAGCGCTTTCTTCGGGGGGCTACACCTTC. Translating gives CASSEALSSGGYTF.

The chain couples TRBV6-4 to TRBJ2-5; D is unclear. Germline lookup yields CDR1 MRHNA and CDR2 SNTAGT. This CDR3 has 16 amino acids. Trimming cost V 8 bases and J 5 bases, with 24 bases left between them. CDR3 region: CASDPGPPLLGETQYF. In DNA, the CDR3 is TGTGCCAGCGACCCCGGGCCACCTCTCCTAGGGGAGACCCAGTACTTC.

The chain links TRBV11-3 to TRBJ2-1, with D hard to call. Germline assignment: CDR1 SGHNT and CDR2 YENEEA. This CDR3 comprises 14 residues. The ends were cut back, 0 bases at V and 0 bases at J, with 3 bases in the middle. The CDR3 is CASSLEGSYNEQFF. CDR3 DNA: TGTGCCAGCAGCTTAGAGGGCTCCTACAATGAGCAGTTCTTC.

DNA of the CDR3: TGTGCCAGCCTCGAGCCTATGGGGGGCGCCAAAAACATTCAGTACTTC. This codes for CASLEPMGGAKNIQYF. This chain joins TRBV28 and TRBJ2-4; perhaps D is TRBD1 or TRBD2 (6 bases each). V dropped 8 bases and J dropped 1 base, with 18 bases sitting between them. Germline CDR1 is MDHEN and CDR2 is SYDVKM. The CDR3 spans 16 residues.

V gene TRBV5-1 combines with J gene TRBJ2-4, with TRBD2 identical over 8 bases. This CDR3 has 14 residues. Germline V lookup: CDR1 SGHRS, CDR2 YFSETQ. With 3 bases clipped from V and 8 bases from J, the junction kept 7 bases outside the gene matches. CDR3 coding DNA: TGCGCCAGCAGCTCCGATAGCGGGATTGACATTCAGTACTTC. Amino acids: CASSSDSGIDIQYF.

The CDR3 is CASSSSGQGASSPFLSSYNEQFF. The CDR3 nucleotides are TGTGCCAGCAGCTCATCGGGACAGGGAGCTAGTTCCCCCTTTCTGAGCTCCTACAATGAGCAGTTCTTC. The chain recombines TRBV9 with TRBJ2-1; 9 bases map to TRBD1. With V trimmed by 4 bases and J by 0 bases, 26 bases remained unmatched. Germline values: CDR1 SGDLS, CDR2 YYNGEE. CDR3 length: 23 residues.

The rearrangement links TRBV10-3 to TRBJ2-7; TRBD1 might be the D (5 bases). The V gene lost 9 bases and the J gene lost 3 bases, with 9 bases spanning the gap. Germline assignment: CDR1 ENHRY and CDR2 SYGVKD. The CDR3 totals 11 residues. CDR3 amino acids: CAISTGYEQYF. The CDR3 DNA follows: TGTGCCATAAGCACAGGCTACGAGCAGTACTTC.

Only one count was recorded for this clone. J is TRBJ2-3 and V is TRBV27, with D perhaps given as TRBD1 or TRBD2 (5 bases each). The CDR3 totals 14 residues. Germline V gives CDR1 MNHEY, CDR2 SMNVEV (reference sequence). V lost 6 bases to trimming and J lost 1 base, with 11 bases between them. CDR3 in DNA: TGTGCCAGCAGAAAGGGGACCGGCACAGATACGCAGTATTTT. As protein: CASRKGTGTDTQYF.

V and J are TRBV30 and TRBJ2-5; D not resolved. Trimming stripped 1 base from V and 3 bases from J, with 6 bases between. The CDR3 has 12 residues. Germline V CDR1 and CDR2: GTSNPN, SVGIG (reference sequence). The CDR3 loop is CAWSGQKETQYF. In DNA form, the CDR3 reads TGTGCCTGGAGTGGACAAAAAGAGACCCAGTACTTC.

The chain employs TRBV11-2 and TRBJ2-7, with 8 bases fitting TRBD2. The CDR3 loop spans 14 amino acids. Germline CDR1 is SGHAT and CDR2 is FQNNGV. Trimming at V came to 4 bases and at J to 2 bases, leaving 4 bases not matched to a gene. The DNA for the CDR3 is TGTGCCAGCAGCTCCGGACTAGCTACCTACGAGCAGTACTTC. Its translation is CASSSGLATYEQYF.

The chain carries TRBV7-8 and TRBJ2-7, with D maybe TRBD2 (6 bases). Trimming removed 1 base from V and 3 bases from J, with 7 bases in between. Germline CDR1 SGHVS, CDR2 FQNEAQ. This CDR3 comprises 13 residues. The CDR3 reads CASSLGRGYEQYF. CDR3 sequence (DNA): TGTGCCAGCAGCTTAGGGCGGGGCTACGAGCAGTACTTC. Using reference TRBV7-8 and TRBJ2-7 for the parts outside the CDR3, the full variable domain is GAGVSQSPRYKVAKRGQDVALRCDPISGHVSLFWYQQALGQGPEFLTYFQNEAQLDKSGLPSDRFFAERPEGSVSTLKIQRTQQEDSAVYLCASSLGRGYEQYFGPGTRLTVT.

This rearrangement joins TRBV7-3 to TRBJ2-1, with 9 bases lining up with TRBD2. Trimming at V came to 5 bases and at J to 10 bases, leaving 3 bases not matched to a gene. The V gene's germline CDR1 is SGHTA and CDR2 FQGTGA. The CDR3 runs to 12 residues. CDR3 loop: CASSGLAGEQFF. As DNA, the CDR3 is TGTGCCAGCAGCGGCCTAGCGGGAGAGCAGTTCTTC.

V gene TRBV28 combines with J gene TRBJ2-7, with D unresolved. This CDR3 region has 17 residues. Trimming left V 4 bases short and J 2 bases short, with 21 bases between. CDR1 MDHEN and CDR2 SYDVKM come from the germline V gene. The CDR3 nucleotides read TGTGCCAGCAGTTCCCGGTTCATCGGTGTCCCCCCCTACGAGCAGTACTTC. Its translation: CASSSRFIGVPPYEQYF. Based on the CDR3 plus reference TRBV28 and TRBJ2-7, the full variable domain is DVKVTQSSRYLVKRTGEKVFLECVQDMDHENMFWYRQDPGLGLRLIYFSYDVKMKEKGDIPEGYSVSREKKERFSLILESASTNQTSMYLCASSSRFIGVPPYEQYFGPGTRLTVT.

The chain employs TRBV6-5 and TRBJ1-1; D is ambiguous. The germline gives CDR1 MNHEY, CDR2 SVGAGI. V lost 5 bases and J 1 base, leaving 11 bases between the germline ends. This CDR3 has 14 residues. This CDR3 reads CASSRDYPNTEAFF. The CDR3 DNA sequence: TGTGCCAGCAGTCGTGACTACCCGAACACTGAAGCTTTCTTT.

The J gene is TRBJ2-7, the V gene TRBV6-5; 7 positions match TRBD2. Germline V gene data show CDR1 as MNHEY and CDR2 as SVGAGI. This CDR3 has 14 amino acids. Germline trimming cut 6 bases from V and 3 bases from J; bases unmatched to any gene: 8. The CDR3 nucleotides are TGTGCCAGCAGACTCAGCGGGAATTTCTACGAGCAGTACTTC. As protein: CASRLSGNFYEQYF.

The genes are TRBV9 and TRBJ2-3; D possibly corresponds to TRBD1 (6 bases). Between the trimmed V and J ends, which lost 0 bases and 8 bases, there was a span of 13 bases. From germline, CDR1 is SGDLS and CDR2 YYNGEE. The CDR3 consists of 14 residues. For the CDR3, the DNA is TGTGCCAGCAGCGTAGATTTGGGGGCAGGTACGCAGTATTTT. Translating gives CASSVDLGAGTQYF. Together with reference TRBV9 and TRBJ2-3, the CDR3 gives the full variable domain: DSGVTQTPKHLITATGQRVTLRCSPRSGDLSVYWYQQSLDQGLQFLIQYYNGEERAKGNILERFSAQQFPDLHSELNLSSLELGDSALYFCASSVDLGAGTQYFGPGTRLTVL.

The chain employs TRBV5-1 and TRBJ2-3, with 8 nucleotides matching TRBD1. Trimming at V came to 3 bases and at J to 0 bases, leaving 6 bases not matched to a gene. The germline gives CDR1 SGHRS, CDR2 YFSETQ. CDR3 length equals 16 residues. CDR3 nucleotide sequence: TGCGCCAGCAGCTGGCGACAGGGGATTAGCACAGATACGCAGTATTTT. It encodes CASSWRQGISTDTQYF. Complete variable domain (other parts from reference TRBV5-1 and TRBJ2-3): KAGVTQTPRYLIKTRGQQVTLSCSPISGHRSVSWYQQTPGQGLQFLFEYFSETQRNKGNFPGRFSGRQFSNSRSEMNVSTLELGDSALYLCASSWRQGISTDTQYFGPGTRLTVL.